The entry that follows covers one TCR beta chain sequence. The antigen this receptor binds is unknown. No base qualities exist here, and no much larger clone lies one base off it. Looking up the germline V gene yields CDR1 MNHEY and CDR2 SVGAGI. V sheds 0 bases and J sheds 7 bases, leaving 13 bases between their ends. From the cysteine through the phenylalanine, the CDR3 covers 16 amino acids. The CDR3 DNA has 48 bases and is translated from base 1. This record comes from a study of CD8 T cells in Susac syndrome (dated by TCRdb to about 2019). About the investigation overall: Whether CD8+ T cell activation and differentiation in Susac syndrome was antigen driven was tested using repertoire sequencing. The study compared CD8+ T cell repertoire clonality among 12 healthy donors, roughly 14 Susac syndrome patients and roughly 16 multiple sclerosis patients.

Here is what the overall study found, with its caveats: The TCR sequencing and HLA analysis was acknowledged to have included a relatively small number of individuals.

Peripheral blood CD8+ and CD4+ T cells from healthy donors, Susac syndrome patients and multiple sclerosis patients were profiled by high-throughput TCR beta sequencing. Healthy donors were included as age- and sex-matched controls. Bulk CD8+ and CD4+ T cells were purified by magnetic negative isolation, while CD8+ TEMRA cells were enriched using FACS. Blood was drawn into EDTA tubes, processed within 24 hours, and PBMCs were isolated by density gradient centrifugation. PBMCs intended for TCR sequencing were frozen in liquid nitrogen and were later thawed in a 37 degrees C water bath. The sorted or isolated CD4+, CD8+ and CD8+ TEMRA cells had a purity of 90% or higher. RNA was extracted using the RNeasy kit, and roughly 0.5 to 1 microgram was reverse transcribed with random hexamers. The immunoSEQ multiplex PCR assay, covering 54 Vbeta and 13 Jbeta segments, was used to amplify TCR beta CDR3 regions. PCR amplification bias was corrected using a synthetic template baseline for primer optimization and computational correction. The paper's processing steps were these. Reads were annotated to V, D and J genes per IMGT and analyzed with immunoSEQ Analyzer, keeping only productive sequences. To calculate clonality, Shannon entropy was normalized by log2 of the number of productive unique sequences and then subtracted from one. For each patient and control, public and private clones were evaluated among the 100 most prevalent clones. Clones were defined as Susac-specific when absent from the healthy and MS cohorts, from about 1,100 published viral clones and from other ImmuneACCESS disease sequences. TCRdb reanalyzed the raw reads on its own, using fastp at Q25 for trimming and MiXCR for clone calling, and kept in-frame beta chains. Entries that share a CDR3 protein sequence are merged under the most common genes and DNA. The V and J calls were determined by TCRdb, not by the authors. This sample gives 100,000 or so distinct CDR3 sequences in total; less than 95% of them show up just once. The top ten constitute roughly 0.12% of the sample.

The clonotype originates from a human donor in good health. The sample was CD8+ T cells from PBMCs. The chain is encoded by TRBV6-5 joined to TRBJ2-6, with no D gene named confidently. The CDR3 region: CASSYSSSIEANVLTF. The sequence in DNA is TGTGCCAGCAGTTACTCGAGTTCGATAGAAGCCAACGTCCTGACTTTC.